A selection of T cell receptor beta chains follows, all from one sample in a study of technical replicates of blood from a handful of donors. Profiled with immunoSEQ multiplex PCR; TCRdb holds only in-frame clones, not every one. The sample contains about 80,000 clones, about 97% of which appear only once. The sample taken for sequencing was T cells isolated from PBMCs. All receptors derive from a human donor in good health. The CDR3 runs from the conserved cysteine through the conserved F or W. D genes are given only for firm matches. The size of a clone is reported for some rows only, either as once, few or many, or as a class for expanded clones.

TRBJ1-5	TRBV6-5	NA	NA	TGTGCCAGCAGATCCGACAGATATAGCAATCAGCCCCAGCATTTT	CASRSDRYSNQPQHF
TRBJ2-3	TRBV7-9	NA	once	TGTGCCAGCAGCCGCCGAGGCAACACAGATACGCAGTATTTT	CASSRRGNTDTQYF
TRBJ2-7	TRBV27	NA	NA	TGTGCCAGCAGTTTATACCCCCCTCTTTCAACGAGCGGTCGCTACGAGCAGTACTTC	CASSLYPPLSTSGRYEQYF
TRBJ2-6	TRBV6-5	NA	NA	TGTGCCAGTTCCGGGGTGGTCGGGGCCAACGTCCTGACTTTC	CASSGVVGANVLTF
TRBJ1-1	TRBV9	NA	NA	TGTGCCAGCAGCGTAGCTCAGGGCCCGAACACTGAAGCTTTCTTT	CASSVAQGPNTEAFF
TRBJ2-7	TRBV6-5	TRBD1	once	TGTGCCAGCAGTCTTGGGACAGTCGACGAGCAGTACTTC	CASSLGTVDEQYF
TRBJ2-2	TRBV7-9	NA	NA	TGTGCCAGCAGCTCCCAGACTAGTCCTCGAACAACCGGGGAGCTGTTTTTT	CASSSQTSPRTTGELFF
TRBJ2-3	TRBV11-2	TRBD2	once	TGTGCCAGCAGCCCACTAGCGGGAGTTCCAGATACGCAGTATTTT	CASSPLAGVPDTQYF
TRBJ2-5	TRBV4-1	NA	NA	TGCGCCAGCAGCCAGCGTTACCAAGAGACCCAGTACTTC	CASSQRYQETQYF
TRBJ2-5	TRBV7-6	TRBD2	once	TGTGCCAGCAGTTACAATAGCGGGGGAGAGACCCAGTACTTC	CASSYNSGGETQYF
TRBJ1-4	TRBV14	NA	NA	TGTGCCAGCAGCCAAGCCCGGGCCGCGGGACTGTTTTTT	CASSQARAAGLFF
TRBJ2-5	TRBV6-5	TRBD2	NA	TGTGCCAGCAGAACCGGGACTAGTGAGACCCAGTACTTC	CASRTGTSETQYF
TRBJ1-1	TRBV2	NA	NA	TGTGCCAGCTGTTTCCAGGGGTTCGGCACTGAAGCTTTCTTT	CASCFQGFGTEAFF
TRBJ1-3	TRBV5-4	NA	NA	TGTGCCAGCAGCTTGGACCCGGGAGGATCTGGAAACACCATATATTTT	CASSLDPGGSGNTIYF
TRBJ2-5	TRBV30	NA	NA	TGTGCCTGGAGTCGCCAAGAGACCCAGTACTTC	CAWSRQETQYF
TRBJ2-5	TRBV5-1	TRBD2	NA	TGCGCCAGCAGCTTCGTAGCGGGGGGGCAAGAGACCCAGTACTTC	CASSFVAGGQETQYF
TRBJ2-7	TRBV5-6	NA	NA	TGTGCCAGCAGCCCGGTGGTTGACAGCGCCTACGAGCAGTACTTC	CASSPVVDSAYEQYF
TRBJ2-1	TRBV6-1	NA	NA	TGTGCCAGCAACGCCCTGAGCTCCTACAATGAGCAGTTCTTC	CASNALSSYNEQFF
TRBJ2-3	TRBV9	TRBD2	NA	TGTGCCAGCAGCGTTGGTAGCGGGGCCTTCACAGATACGCAGTATTTT	CASSVGSGAFTDTQYF
TRBJ1-4	TRBV28	TRBD1	NA	TGTGCCAGCAGTTCGATTCTGGGACAGACTGAAAAACTGTTTTTT	CASSSILGQTEKLFF
TRBJ2-3	TRBV10-1	TRBD1	NA	TGCGCCAGCAGTGAGGGGCAATGGACAGGGGGCTCAGATACGCAGTATTTT	CASSEGQWTGGSDTQYF
TRBJ2-1	TRBV9	TRBD2	NA	TGTGCCAGCAGCGCGCCCGCTAGCGGCTGGGATAATGAGCAGTTCTTC	CASSAPASGWDNEQFF
TRBJ1-4	TRBV4-2	NA	NA	TGTGCCAGCAGCGATATTCGGGGTCAGGATGGCGCTAAGGAAAAACTGTTTTTT	CASSDIRGQDGAKEKLFF
TRBJ2-5	TRBV6-1	NA	NA	TGTGCCAGCAGTGAAGGCGGCAGCCAAGAGACCCAGTACTTC	CASSEGGSQETQYF
TRBJ1-5	TRBV28	NA	NA	TGTGCCAGCAGTTTACTTGGTATTATCGCAGACAATCAGCCCCAGCATTTT	CASSLLGIIADNQPQHF
TRBJ2-3	TRBV15	NA	NA	TGTGCCACCAGCGTCAGGGCTTCCGAAGATACGCAGTATTTT	CATSVRASEDTQYF
TRBJ2-3	TRBV6-6	TRBD1	NA	TGTGCCAGCAGTTACACGACAGGGGCCACAGATACGCAGTATTTT	CASSYTTGATDTQYF
TRBJ1-2	TRBV5-4	TRBD1	NA	TGTGCCAGCAGCCCCGGAGGGGGCGCCCCCGTTAACTATGGCTACACCTTC	CASSPGGGAPVNYGYTF
TRBJ2-2	TRBV11-2	NA	NA	TGTGCCAGCAGGCGAATTCAGGGGAACACCGGGGAGCTGTTTTTT	CASRRIQGNTGELFF
TRBJ1-3	TRBV6-1	TRBD1	NA	TGTGCCAGCAGTGAGTACCGACAGGGAACTGGAAACACCATATATTTT	CASSEYRQGTGNTIYF
TRBJ2-7	TRBV6-5	TRBD1	NA	TGTGCCAGCAAGAGACAGGGGTCCAACGAGCAGTACTTC	CASKRQGSNEQYF
TRBJ2-1	TRBV18	NA	NA	TGTGCCAGCTCACCACGTCGAATGAGGGGGACGAATGAGCAGTTCTTC	CASSPRRMRGTNEQFF
TRBJ1-4	TRBV5-1	NA	NA	TGCGCCAGCAGCTTGGCGGGGGGCACGGGAAAACTGTTTTTT	CASSLAGGTGKLFF
TRBJ2-7	TRBV5-4	TRBD1	NA	TGTGCCAGCAGCCCGGACAGGGGGCAAAAACTATCCTACGAGCAGTACTTC	CASSPDRGQKLSYEQYF
TRBJ1-5	TRBV9	NA	NA	TGTGCCAGCAGCGGAGGAGACTATAGCAATCAGCCCCAGCATTTT	CASSGGDYSNQPQHF
TRBJ2-5	TRBV25-1	NA	NA	TGTGCCAGCACGCGAGAGACCCAGTACTTC	CASTRETQYF